The 14 T cell receptor beta chains below come from one sample, sequenced in a study of OX40 agonist ivuxolimab in advanced cancers. Here immunoSEQ multiplex PCR was the method, and the copy in TCRdb shows in-frame clones only, minus some. The sample consists of 4,000 to 6,500 clones, around 70% of them appearing once. The sample in question was CD4+ or CD8+ T cells sorted from blood, obtained in a trial of the OX40 agonist ivuxolimab. The receptors come from an adult with an advanced solid tumor such as melanoma, head and neck, liver or kidney cancer.

This chain joins TRBV7-8 and TRBJ2-1; D is unclear. Germline-derived CDR1 and CDR2 are SGHVS and FQNEAQ. CDR3 size: 17 residues. V dropped 1 base and J dropped 0 bases, with 13 bases sitting between them. The chain's CDR3 is CASSLGGSLSSYNEQFF. Written as DNA, the CDR3 is TGTGCCAGCAGCTTAGGCGGTAGCCTGAGCTCCTACAATGAGCAGTTCTTC.

The gene calls are TRBV6-4 and TRBJ1-1, with 8 bases identical to TRBD1. The CDR3 sequence is 11 residues long. CDR1 and CDR2 (germline): MRHNA, SNTAGT. The junction had 4 bases not matched to a gene; V was cut back by 6 bases and J by 10 bases. CDR3 bases: TGTGCCAGCAGGCAGGGGGCACGAGCTTTCTTT. Its translation is CASRQGARAFF.

Remarks on this clone: One end of the junction does not line up with germline, which may come from a read error. The rearrangement uses TRBV4-3 and TRBJ1-4; tentatively, D is TRBD1 (5 bases). This CDR3 has 14 amino acids. Germline-derived CDR1 and CDR2 are LGHNA and YSLEER. CDR3 sequence: CVSSQDLAGSGKLF. CDR3 sequence (DNA): TGCGTCAGCAGCCAAGATCTCGCAGGGTCAGGTAAACTTTTT.

In nucleotides, the CDR3 is TGTGCCAGCAGCCGATCTGATGAGCAGTTCTTC. Translating it yields CASSRSDEQFF. The rearrangement uses TRBV6-5 and TRBJ2-1; D is unclear. CDR1 and CDR2 from the germline V gene are MNHEY and SVGAGI. The CDR3 sequence is 11 residues long. The V gene lost 6 bases and the J gene lost 8 bases, with 8 bases spanning the gap.

By sample fraction, this clone is large. The sample carries other DNA sequences with the same CDR3. The V and J genes are TRBV4-3 and TRBJ2-3; TRBD1 or TRBD2 may be the D gene (5 bases each). The CDR3 length is 15 residues. V lost 4 bases, J lost 1 base, and 12 bases lay in between. Looked up from germline, CDR1 is LGHNA and CDR2 is YSLEER. CDR3 protein: CASSPSGGGTDTQYF. CDR3 nucleotide sequence: TGCGCCAGCAGCCCCTCTGGGGGAGGCACAGATACGCAGTATTTT.

The rearrangement joins TRBV5-1 to TRBJ2-7, with a possible D match to TRBD1 (6 bases). V gave up 0 bases and J gave up 3 bases, with 13 bases separating them. The CDR3 is made up of 15 amino acids. Germline V lookup: CDR1 SGHRS, CDR2 YFSETQ. CDR3 bases: TGCGCCAGCAGCTTGGCTAGGACAGAGTTCTACGAGCAGTACTTC. Amino acid sequence: CASSLARTEFYEQYF.

The chain combines TRBV6-5 with TRBJ2-3, with D uncertain. This CDR3 contains 15 residues. The germline V gene has CDR1 MNHEY and CDR2 SVGAGI. V was clipped by 6 bases and J by 0 bases, with 13 bases between them. The CDR3 DNA is TGTGCCAGCAGGTTTGGACCTCATAGCACAGATACGCAGTATTTT. Translation: CASRFGPHSTDTQYF.

The V and J genes are TRBV27 and TRBJ2-7; tentatively, D is TRBD1 or TRBD2 (5 bases each). V gave up 6 bases and J gave up 3 bases, with 18 bases separating them. The CDR3 runs 15 residues. Germline V gene lookup returns CDR1 MNHEY and CDR2 SMNVEV (reference sequence). CDR3 nucleotide sequence: TGTGCCAGCAGCAAAACAGGAGGAGGTTTCTACGAGCAGTACTTC. As protein: CASSKTGGGFYEQYF.

The chain combines TRBV25-1 with TRBJ2-5; D is ambiguous. The CDR3 loop spans 14 amino acids. V dropped 5 bases and J dropped 2 bases, with 12 bases sitting between them. Germline assignment: CDR1 MGHDK and CDR2 SYGVNS. CDR3 coding DNA: TGTGCCAGCAGTTCCCGACTCCGTCAAGAGACCCAGTACTTC. Translation: CASSSRLRQETQYF.

This rearrangement joins TRBV4-3 to TRBJ2-7; D may be TRBD1 (5 bases). V was cut by 1 base and J by 2 bases, with 9 bases left in between. This CDR3 is built from 14 residues. The germline CDR1 and CDR2 sequences are LGHNA and YSLEER. The CDR3 DNA reads TGCGCCAGCAGCCAAGTTGGGGCCCCCTACGAGCAGTACTTC. Its protein is CASSQVGAPYEQYF.

The chain recombines TRBV27 with TRBJ2-1; 8 nucleotides agree with TRBD2. V lost 7 bases, J lost 3 bases, and 5 bases stayed unmatched. In germline, CDR1 is MNHEY, CDR2 SMNVEV (reference sequence). The CDR3 has 14 amino acids. CDR3 DNA: TGTGCCAGCAAGAGAGCGGGGGACTACAATGAGCAGTTCTTC. Translating it yields CASKRAGDYNEQFF.

This clone was found once. V and J are TRBV13 and TRBJ1-6; D remains ambiguous. CDR3 length: 15 amino acids. Trimming shortened V by 5 bases and J by 1 base, and 9 bases separated the two germline ends. From germline, CDR1 is PRHDT and CDR2 FYEKMQ (reference sequence). The CDR3 nucleotides read TGTGCCAGCAGCCTTAGTCGATCCTATAATTCACCCCTCCACTTT. Translated: CASSLSRSYNSPLHF.

This rearrangement joins TRBV9 to TRBJ2-7, with 7 bases aligning to TRBD1. CDR1 is SGDLS and CDR2 is YYNGEE in the germline V gene. The CDR3 runs 12 residues. The J segment lost 3 bases and the V segment lost 5 bases, leaving 2 bases of the junction unmatched. Written as DNA, the CDR3 is TGTGCCAGCAGTGGGGACAGCTACGAGCAGTACTTC. Amino acid sequence: CASSGDSYEQYF.

V gene TRBV11-3 combines with J gene TRBJ2-7; D call uncertain. The CDR3 length is 14 residues. From germline, CDR1 is SGHNT and CDR2 YENEEA. The germline V and J ends were trimmed by 3 bases and 0 bases, with 9 bases remaining between them. CDR3 amino acids: CASSFHGASYEQYF. Written as DNA, the CDR3 is TGTGCCAGCAGCTTTCACGGCGCCTCCTACGAGCAGTACTTC.